These 32 T cell receptor beta chains originate from one sample sequenced in a study of blood T cell repertoires in COVID-19 (dated by TCRdb to the early 2020s). Library preparation employed the immunoSEQ multiplex PCR assay. TCRdb stores this immuneACCESS table with in-frame sequences only. Part of the clones is absent; in the studies checked, under half of the shortfall reflects unresolved V genes, and no reason is known for the rest. In all, the sample holds under 250,000 clones, and 83% of those were seen once. The ten largest make up approximately 2.6% of the sample. The source material was peripheral blood. These receptors all come from a woman in her 70s with active or convalescent COVID-19.

J is TRBJ1-5 and V is TRBV28; TRBD1 agrees at 9 bases. CDR1 is MDHEN and CDR2 is SYDVKM in the germline V gene. The junction had 6 bases not matched to a gene; V was cut back by 6 bases and J by 6 bases. This CDR3 comprises 14 residues. The DNA for the CDR3 is TGTGCCAGCAGACCTACAGGGGGCGGTCAGCCCCAGCATTTT. Amino acid sequence: CASRPTGGGQPQHF.

This rearrangement joins TRBV7-8 to TRBJ1-1; D is undetermined. Per the germline V gene, CDR1 is SGHVS and CDR2 is FQNEAQ. The CDR3 has 13 residues. V was pared by 5 bases and J by 4 bases, with 11 bases between. CDR3 bases: TGTGCCAGCAGCCTCCAGGTTGGCACTGAAGCTTTCTTT. Protein sequence: CASSLQVGTEAFF.

The chain uses TRBV5-1 and TRBJ2-1; 7 bases are shared with TRBD1. This CDR3 has 17 residues. CDR1 is SGHRS and CDR2 is YFSETQ in the germline V gene. Losses at the gene ends were 4 bases for V and 0 bases for J; bases not matched to a gene: 10. CDR3: CASSQPRGRSSYNEQFF. The DNA for the CDR3 is TGCGCCAGCAGCCAGCCCAGGGGGAGAAGCTCCTACAATGAGCAGTTCTTC.

CDR3 in amino acids: CATSDLQAGSDTQYF. CDR3 nucleotides: TGTGCCACCAGTGATTTGCAGGCCGGATCAGATACGCAGTATTTT. The V call is TRBV24-1, the J call TRBJ2-3; D gene unclear. V lost 0 bases and J lost 4, with 10 bases in between. In germline, CDR1 is KGHDR, CDR2 SFDVKD. The CDR3 contains 15 residues.

This chain links TRBV10-2 with TRBJ1-6, with D perhaps matching TRBD1 (5 bases). CDR1 and CDR2 from the germline V gene are WSHSY and SAAADI. There are 13 residues in the CDR3. V lost 8 bases and J 8 bases, leaving 13 bases between the germline ends. In DNA, the CDR3 is TGCGCCAGCCAACCTCAGGGCGATTCACCCCTCCACTTT. Residues: CASQPQGDSPLHF.

The chain uses TRBV4-1 and TRBJ2-7; 7 positions match TRBD1. CDR3 length equals 15 residues. Trimming removed 3 bases from V and 4 bases from J; junction bases left unmatched: 9. CDR1 and CDR2 from the germline V gene are MGHRA and YSYEKL. CDR3 in amino acids: CASSHPGQFVYEQYF. Written as DNA, the CDR3 is TGCGCCAGCAGCCACCCGGGACAGTTCGTATACGAGCAGTACTTC.

The chain combines TRBV3-1 (or the pseudogene TRBV3-2) with TRBJ2-3; 7 nucleotides match TRBD2. The CDR3 extends over 15 amino acids. Trimming removed 0 bases from V and 4 bases from J; junction bases left unmatched: 4. CDR1 LGHDT and CDR2 YNNKEL come from the germline V gene (reference sequence). As DNA, the CDR3 is TGTGCCAGCAGCCAAGAGGCTAGCGGCGCAGATACGCAGTATTTT. It specifies CASSQEASGADTQYF.

V and J are TRBV7-9 and TRBJ2-1; D unresolved. The V end was cut by 0 bases, the J end by 9 bases, with 27 bases between. Germline CDR1 reads SEHNR; CDR2 reads FQNEAQ (reference sequence). The length of the CDR3 is 19 residues. The CDR3 region has the DNA TGTGCCAGCAGCTTAGCCCACGTGACTCGGGTGAATTCTTATGGTGAGCAGTTCTTC. Its translation is CASSLAHVTRVNSYGEQFF.

This chain links TRBV3-1 (or the pseudogene TRBV3-2) with TRBJ1-4; D gene ambiguous. The germline V gene encodes CDR1 LGHDT and CDR2 YNNKEL (reference sequence). This CDR3 has 14 residues. V was shortened by 1 base and J by 4 bases, with 7 bases between the two germline ends. The CDR3 loop reads CASSQGQVNEKLFF. Here the CDR3 DNA reads TGTGCCAGCAGCCAAGGGCAGGTTAATGAAAAACTGTTTTTT.

This chain's CDR3 is CATASHRTPVNEQFF. CDR3 nucleotides: TGTGCCACCGCTTCACACCGCACCCCCGTTAATGAGCAGTTCTTC. The chain couples TRBV6-4 to TRBJ2-1; D unresolved. Germline assignment: CDR1 MRHNA and CDR2 SNTAGT. V lost 10 bases and J 7 bases, leaving 23 bases between the germline ends. The CDR3 is 15 amino acids.

The chain recombines TRBV5-4 with TRBJ2-7; 9 bases match TRBD1. Germline loops: CDR1 SGHNT, CDR2 YYREEE (reference sequence). The ends lost 4 bases at V and 3 bases at J; junction bases unmatched: 14. The length of the CDR3 is 17 residues. CDR3 coding DNA: TGTGCCAGCAGCCCGAGTCCATCCGGGACAGGGAGCTACGAGCAGTACTTC. Its protein is CASSPSPSGTGSYEQYF.

V and J are TRBV5-1 and TRBJ1-5; possibly TRBD1 for D (6 bases). The CDR3 is made up of 14 amino acids. The germline V gene has CDR1 SGHRS and CDR2 YFSETQ. V was trimmed by 0 bases and J by 3 bases, leaving 7 bases between them. CDR3 amino acids: CASSLGGHNQPQHF. Written as DNA, the CDR3 is TGCGCCAGCAGCTTGGGGGGGCACAATCAGCCCCAGCATTTT.

This rearrangement joins TRBV27 to TRBJ2-5, with D maybe TRBD1 (5 bases). The CDR3 covers 17 residues. Germline CDR1 is MNHEY and CDR2 is SMNVEV (reference sequence). V shed 3 bases and J shed 0 bases, with 17 bases lying between them. In DNA, the CDR3 is TGTGCCAGCAGTTTGGGTCTGACAGATCCGTACCAAGAGACCCAGTACTTC. It codes for CASSLGLTDPYQETQYF.

This chain joins TRBV2 and TRBJ1-2, with TRBD1 matching 8 bases. The CDR3 runs 15 residues. V dropped 6 bases and J dropped 4; count of bases not matched to a gene: 10. Looked up from germline, CDR1 is SNHLY and CDR2 is FYNNEI. For the CDR3, the DNA is TGTGCCAGCAGCTTATCCGGGACAGGCCTCTATGGCTACACCTTC. Translated, it gives CASSLSGTGLYGYTF.

The chain couples TRBV2 to TRBJ2-1, with 8 bases matching TRBD2. This CDR3 region has 17 residues. The ends lost 2 bases at V and 4 bases at J; junction bases unmatched: 10. Germline CDR1 is SNHLY and CDR2 is FYNNEI. The CDR3 DNA follows: TGTGCCAGCAGTGAATTGCGGCTAGCGGGTCGATACAATGAGCAGTTCTTC. The encoded protein is CASSELRLAGRYNEQFF.

J is TRBJ2-1 and V is TRBV19; possible D gene TRBD1, 5 bases. Deletions cut 4 bases from V and 10 bases from J, with 14 bases between. Germline V gives CDR1 LNHDA, CDR2 SQIVND (reference sequence). The CDR3 is made up of 13 amino acids. The CDR3 sequence: CASSSLRGGEQFF. DNA of the CDR3: TGTGCCAGTAGTAGCCTAAGGGGTGGCGAGCAGTTCTTC.

The chain has TRBV10-3 and TRBJ2-5, with TRBD2 matching 9 bases. V lost 2 bases, J lost 5 bases, and 9 bases stayed unmatched. This CDR3 spans 16 amino acids. From germline, CDR1 is ENHRY and CDR2 SYGVKD. The CDR3 DNA reads TGTGCCATCAGTGAGCGCGCGACTAGCGGAACGGAGACCCAGTACTTC. Residues: CAISERATSGTETQYF.

This clone appeared many times. This rearrangement joins TRBV12-3 or TRBV12-4 to TRBJ1-2; 7 nucleotides match TRBD1. V gave up 2 bases and J gave up 4 bases; unmatched junction bases: 1. CDR3 length: 13 amino acids. The CDR3 nucleotides read TGTGCCAGCAGTTTATGGACAGGCTATGGCTACACCTTC. It codes for CASSLWTGYGYTF.

The chain uses TRBV7-2 and TRBJ2-7; possibly TRBD1 for D (6 bases). Germline V lookup: CDR1 SGHTA, CDR2 FQGNSA. The CDR3 covers 13 residues. Between the trimmed V and J ends, which lost 6 bases and 6 bases, there was a span of 15 bases. CDR3 sequence reads: CASSQSRGSEQYF. DNA for the CDR3: TGTGCCAGCAGTCAGAGCAGGGGCTCCGAGCAGTACTTC.

V and J are TRBV5-1 and TRBJ1-3; no firm D call. The CDR3 spans 14 residues. In germline, CDR1 is SGHRS, CDR2 YFSETQ. V was trimmed by 1 base and J by 2 bases, leaving 7 bases between them. CDR3 region: CASSLPSAGNTIYF. The CDR3 DNA sequence: TGCGCCAGCAGCTTGCCTTCAGCTGGAAACACCATATATTTT. The variable domain in full, with the rest retrieved from reference TRBV5-1 and TRBJ1-3, is KAGVTQTPRYLIKTRGQQVTLSCSPISGHRSVSWYQQTPGQGLQFLFEYFSETQRNKGNFPGRFSGRQFSNSRSEMNVSTLELGDSALYLCASSLPSAGNTIYFGEGSWLTVV.

This chain links TRBV6-4 with TRBJ2-7; 10 bases fit TRBD1. In germline, CDR1 is MRHNA, CDR2 SNTAGT. The V segment lost 7 bases and the J segment 5 bases; nucleotides outside the gene matches: 17. The CDR3 is made up of 17 amino acids. DNA for the CDR3: TGTGCCAGCACTAAGGGGACAGGGGAATTGACTAGTGACGAGCAGTACTTC. Its protein is CASTKGTGELTSDEQYF.

The chain carries TRBV19 and TRBJ1-4; D might be TRBD1 (5 bases). CDR3 length equals 19 residues. Germline-derived CDR1 and CDR2 are LNHDA and SQIVND (reference sequence). Trimming stripped 6 bases from V and 0 bases from J, with 23 bases between. The CDR3 region is CASSPRGGVFSSTNEKLFF. The CDR3 bases are TGTGCCAGTAGCCCTCGGGGGGGAGTTTTCTCCTCAACTAATGAAAAACTGTTTTTT.

The chain uses TRBV2 and TRBJ1-5, with D uncertain. Germline lookup yields CDR1 SNHLY and CDR2 FYNNEI. The germline V and J ends were trimmed by 7 bases and 3 bases, with 7 bases remaining between them. CDR3 length: 12 residues. The chain's CDR3 is CASTRDNQPQHF. The CDR3 region has the DNA TGTGCCAGCACGAGGGACAATCAGCCCCAGCATTTT.

This sequence joins TRBV6-6 and TRBJ1-2; 10 bases are a match to TRBD1. The CDR3 totals 14 residues. Per the germline V gene, CDR1 is MNHNY and CDR2 is SVGAGI (reference sequence). The junction had 8 bases not matched to a gene; V was cut back by 6 bases and J by 7 bases. The CDR3 DNA reads as TGTGCCAGCAGCCCCCGACAGGGGGCCGGTGGCTACACCTTC. Encoded protein: CASSPRQGAGGYTF.

The chain has TRBV6-1 and TRBJ2-5; 10 nucleotides match TRBD2. The length of the CDR3 is 16 residues. V was pared by 2 bases and J by 4 bases, with 7 bases of the junction left unmatched. CDR1 MNHNS and CDR2 SASEGT come from the germline V gene. The CDR3 loop is CASSESVASGRETQYF. In DNA, the CDR3 is TGTGCCAGCAGTGAATCCGTGGCTAGCGGGAGAGAGACCCAGTACTTC.

This chain connects TRBV2 to TRBJ2-4; the D is unclear. V was clipped by 3 bases and J by 1 base, with 7 bases between them. Per germline, CDR1 SNHLY and CDR2 FYNNEI. This CDR3 has 14 residues. The CDR3 nucleotides are TGTGCCAGCAGTGACCCCAGGGCCAAAAACATTCAGTACTTC. This gives the protein CASSDPRAKNIQYF.

The genes are TRBV3-1 (or the pseudogene TRBV3-2) and TRBJ1-2, with 10 positions matching TRBD1. Germline V gene data show CDR1 as LGHDT and CDR2 as YNNKEL (reference sequence). CDR3 length: 13 residues. Losses at the gene ends were 8 bases for V and 6 bases for J; bases not matched to a gene: 6. CDR3 residues: CASGGTGANGYTF. The CDR3 DNA reads as TGTGCCAGCGGAGGGACAGGGGCGAATGGCTACACCTTC.

The rearrangement uses TRBV6-5 and TRBJ2-5; 7 bases match TRBD1. CDR1 is MNHEY and CDR2 is SVGAGI in the germline V gene. V dropped 6 bases and J dropped 3; count of bases not matched to a gene: 4. This CDR3 has 13 residues. In DNA, the CDR3 is TGTGCCAGCAGCCGCGACAGGGAAGAGACCCAGTACTTC. Amino acid sequence: CASSRDREETQYF.

On this clone: Other DNA sequences in this sample translate to the same CDR3. The rearrangement joins TRBV5-1 to TRBJ1-2; tentative D call: TRBD1 (6 bases). V was cut by 5 bases and J by 4 bases, with 12 bases left in between. This CDR3 has 13 amino acids. The germline V gene has CDR1 SGHRS and CDR2 YFSETQ. CDR3 sequence: CASRPGQSYGYTF. The CDR3 nucleotides read TGCGCCAGCAGGCCAGGACAGAGCTATGGCTACACCTTC.

The chain employs TRBV28 and TRBJ1-1; 8 nucleotides match TRBD1. This CDR3 spans 15 amino acids. From germline, CDR1 is MDHEN and CDR2 SYDVKM. Trimming took 5 bases from V and 3 from J; bases not matched to a gene: 8. For the CDR3, the DNA is TGTGCCAGCAGTGCGCGGACAGGGCTGGACACTGAAGCTTTCTTT. Translating gives CASSARTGLDTEAFF.

CDR3 residues: CAWSVGGGAPDTQYF. The CDR3 coding sequence is TGTGCCTGGAGTGTAGGCGGGGGGGCCCCAGATACGCAGTATTTT. The rearrangement joins TRBV30 to TRBJ2-3; the match to TRBD2 covers 9 bases. V gave up 0 bases and J gave up 4 bases; unmatched junction bases: 5. This CDR3 region has 15 residues. The germline V gene encodes CDR1 GTSNPN and CDR2 SVGIG (reference sequence).

This clone has a handful of counts. The chain links TRBV6-5 to TRBJ1-2; possible D gene TRBD1, 6 bases. The CDR3 is 13 amino acids. CDR1 is MNHEY and CDR2 is SVGAGI in the germline V gene. V was pared by 5 bases and J by 6 bases, with 13 bases between. The CDR3 region is CASSLDSADGYTF. The CDR3 bases are TGTGCCAGCAGTCTGGACAGTGCCGATGGCTACACCTTC.